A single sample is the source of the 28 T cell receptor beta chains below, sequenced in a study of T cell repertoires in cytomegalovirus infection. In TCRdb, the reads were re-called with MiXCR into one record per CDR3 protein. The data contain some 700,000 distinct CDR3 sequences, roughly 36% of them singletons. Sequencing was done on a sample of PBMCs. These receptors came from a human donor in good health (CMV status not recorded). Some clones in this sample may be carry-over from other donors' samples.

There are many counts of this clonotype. The CDR3 DNA is TGTGCCAGCAGCCCTGGAACAAGACTCTACTATAATTCACCCCTCCACTTT. Amino acid sequence: CASSPGTRLYYNSPLHF. This chain joins TRBV7-2 and TRBJ1-6, with unresolved D. Germline V lookup: CDR1 SGHTA, CDR2 FQGNSA. The V gene lost 5 bases and the J gene lost 3 bases, with 17 bases spanning the gap. The CDR3 is 17 amino acids.

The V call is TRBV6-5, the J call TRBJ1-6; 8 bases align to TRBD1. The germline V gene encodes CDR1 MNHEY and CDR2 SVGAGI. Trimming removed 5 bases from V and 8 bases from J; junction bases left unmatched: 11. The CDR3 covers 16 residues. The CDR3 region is CASSKRTGRLDSPLHF. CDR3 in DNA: TGTGCCAGCAGTAAACGGACAGGGCGCTTGGATTCACCCCTCCACTTT.

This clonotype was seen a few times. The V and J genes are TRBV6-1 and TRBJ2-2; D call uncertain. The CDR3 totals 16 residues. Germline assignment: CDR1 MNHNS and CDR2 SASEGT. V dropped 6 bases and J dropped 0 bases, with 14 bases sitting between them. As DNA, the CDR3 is TGTGCCAGCAGATTCGGCGGTCCCGCGAACACCGGGGAGCTGTTTTTT. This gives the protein CASRFGGPANTGELFF.

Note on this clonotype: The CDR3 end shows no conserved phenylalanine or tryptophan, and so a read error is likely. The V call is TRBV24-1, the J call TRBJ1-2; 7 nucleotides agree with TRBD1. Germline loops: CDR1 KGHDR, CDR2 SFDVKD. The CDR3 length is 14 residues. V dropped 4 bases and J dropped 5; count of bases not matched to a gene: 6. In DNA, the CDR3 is TGTGCCACCAGTGACACAGGGGTAGGGTATGGCTACACCTTA. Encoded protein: CATSDTGVGYGYTL.

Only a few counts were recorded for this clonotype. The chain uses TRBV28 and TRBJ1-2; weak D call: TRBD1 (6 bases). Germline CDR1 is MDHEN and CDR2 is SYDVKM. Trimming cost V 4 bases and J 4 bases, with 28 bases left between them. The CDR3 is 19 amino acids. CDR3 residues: CASSSSSTGSRRVGYGYTF. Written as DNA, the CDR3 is TGTGCCAGCAGTTCCTCTTCGACAGGAAGTCGCCGAGTAGGCTATGGCTACACCTTC.

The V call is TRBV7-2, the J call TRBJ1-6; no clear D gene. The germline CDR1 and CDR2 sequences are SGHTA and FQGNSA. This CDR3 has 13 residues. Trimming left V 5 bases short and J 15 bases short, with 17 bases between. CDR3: CASSQRTREHLHF. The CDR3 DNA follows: TGTGCCAGCAGCCAACGGACCAGAGAGCACCTCCACTTT.

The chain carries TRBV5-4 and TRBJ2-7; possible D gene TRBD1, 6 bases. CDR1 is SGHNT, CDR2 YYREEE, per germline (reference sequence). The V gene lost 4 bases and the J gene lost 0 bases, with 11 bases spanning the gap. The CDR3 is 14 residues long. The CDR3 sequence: CASSIDRYSYEQYF. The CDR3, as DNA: TGTGCCAGCAGCATAGACAGGTACTCCTACGAGCAGTACTTC.

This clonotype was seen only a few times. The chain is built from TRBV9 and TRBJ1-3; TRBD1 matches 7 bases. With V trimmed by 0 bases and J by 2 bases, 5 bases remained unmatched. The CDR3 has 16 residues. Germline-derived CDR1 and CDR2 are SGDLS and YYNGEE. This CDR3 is CASSVGGDRAGNTIYF. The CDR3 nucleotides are TGTGCCAGCAGCGTAGGAGGGGACAGAGCTGGAAACACCATATATTTT.

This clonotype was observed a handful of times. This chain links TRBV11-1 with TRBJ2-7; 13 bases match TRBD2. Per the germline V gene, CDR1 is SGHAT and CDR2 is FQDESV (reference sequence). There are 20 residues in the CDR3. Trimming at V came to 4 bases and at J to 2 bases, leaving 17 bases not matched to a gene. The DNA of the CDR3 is TGTGCCAGCAGCTCACTACCCCGACTAGCGGGAGGTTCTAAGACCTACGAGCAGTACTTC. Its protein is CASSSLPRLAGGSKTYEQYF.

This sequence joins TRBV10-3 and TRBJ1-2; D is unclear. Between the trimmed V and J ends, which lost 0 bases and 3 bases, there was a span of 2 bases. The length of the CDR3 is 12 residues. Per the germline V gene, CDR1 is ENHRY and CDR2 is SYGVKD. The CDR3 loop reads CAISESDYGYTF. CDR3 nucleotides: TGTGCCATCAGTGAGTCGGACTATGGCTACACCTTC.

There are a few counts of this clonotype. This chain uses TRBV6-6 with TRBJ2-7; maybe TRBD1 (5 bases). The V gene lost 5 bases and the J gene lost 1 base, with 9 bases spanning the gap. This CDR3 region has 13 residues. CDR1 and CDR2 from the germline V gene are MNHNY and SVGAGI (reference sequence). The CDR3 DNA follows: TGTGCCAGCAGTATTACAGGTTCCTACGAGCAGTACTTC. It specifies CASSITGSYEQYF.

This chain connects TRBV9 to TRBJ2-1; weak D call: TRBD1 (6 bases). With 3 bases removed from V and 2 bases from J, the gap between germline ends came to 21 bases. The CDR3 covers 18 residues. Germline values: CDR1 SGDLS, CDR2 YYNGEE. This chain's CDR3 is CASSGGDTRLLPYNEQFF. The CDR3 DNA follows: TGTGCCAGCAGCGGAGGGGACACCCGTCTCCTTCCCTACAATGAGCAGTTCTTC.

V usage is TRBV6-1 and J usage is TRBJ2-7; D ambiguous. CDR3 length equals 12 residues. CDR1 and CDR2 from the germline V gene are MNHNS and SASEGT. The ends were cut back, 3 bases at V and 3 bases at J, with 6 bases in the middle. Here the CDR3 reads CASSDGYYEQYF. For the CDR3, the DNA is TGTGCCAGCAGTGACGGGTACTACGAGCAGTACTTC.

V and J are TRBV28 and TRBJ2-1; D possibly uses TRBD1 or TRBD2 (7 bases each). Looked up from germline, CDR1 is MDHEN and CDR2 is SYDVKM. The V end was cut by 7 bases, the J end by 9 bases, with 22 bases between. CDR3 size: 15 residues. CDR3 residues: CASTFRGQGGGEQFF. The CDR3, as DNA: TGTGCCAGCACCTTTCGGGGGCAGGGGGGGGGTGAGCAGTTCTTC.

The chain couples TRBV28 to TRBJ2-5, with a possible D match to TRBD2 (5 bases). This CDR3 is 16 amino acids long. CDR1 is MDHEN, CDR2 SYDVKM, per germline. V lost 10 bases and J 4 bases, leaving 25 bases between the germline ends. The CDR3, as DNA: TGTGCCACCAACAACCCAGATAGCGTCTTAACAGAGACCCAGTACTTC. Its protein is CATNNPDSVLTETQYF.

CDR3 nucleotide sequence: TGTGCCAGCAGCCTCCATGAGGGAGCTTACGAGCAGTACTTC. Protein product: CASSLHEGAYEQYF. The rearrangement uses TRBV5-6 and TRBJ2-7; possibly TRBD2 for D (5 bases). The CDR3 contains 14 residues. Germline-derived CDR1 and CDR2 are SGHDT and YYEEEE. V was trimmed by 4 bases and J by 4 bases, leaving 15 bases between them.

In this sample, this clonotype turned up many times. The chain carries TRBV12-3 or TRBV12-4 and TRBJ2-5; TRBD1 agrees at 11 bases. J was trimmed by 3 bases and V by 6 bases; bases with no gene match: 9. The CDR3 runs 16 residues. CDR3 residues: CASSYRRDRGKETQYF. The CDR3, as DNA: TGTGCCAGCAGCTACCGACGGGACAGGGGGAAAGAGACCCAGTACTTC.

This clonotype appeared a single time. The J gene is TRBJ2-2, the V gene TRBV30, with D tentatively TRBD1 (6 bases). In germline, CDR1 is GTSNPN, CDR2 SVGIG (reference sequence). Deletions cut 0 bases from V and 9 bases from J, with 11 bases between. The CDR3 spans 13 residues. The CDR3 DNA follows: TGTGCCTGGAGTGTACAGGGATTGCGGGAGCTGTTTTTT. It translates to CAWSVQGLRELFF.

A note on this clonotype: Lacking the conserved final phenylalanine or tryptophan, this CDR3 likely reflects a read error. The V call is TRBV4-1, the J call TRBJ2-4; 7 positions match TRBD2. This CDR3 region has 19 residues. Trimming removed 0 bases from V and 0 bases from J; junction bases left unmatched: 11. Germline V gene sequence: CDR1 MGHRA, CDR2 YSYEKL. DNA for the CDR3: TGCGCCAGCAGCCAAGAAGGACTAGAGGGGCGGGCAGCCAAAAACATTCAGTACTTA. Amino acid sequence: CASSQEGLEGRAAKNIQYL.

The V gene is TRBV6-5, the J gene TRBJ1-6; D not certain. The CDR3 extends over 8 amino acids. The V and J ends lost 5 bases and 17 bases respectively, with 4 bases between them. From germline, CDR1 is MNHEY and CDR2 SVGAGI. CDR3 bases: TGTGCCAGCAGTGGGGTCCACTTT. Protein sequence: CASSGVHF.

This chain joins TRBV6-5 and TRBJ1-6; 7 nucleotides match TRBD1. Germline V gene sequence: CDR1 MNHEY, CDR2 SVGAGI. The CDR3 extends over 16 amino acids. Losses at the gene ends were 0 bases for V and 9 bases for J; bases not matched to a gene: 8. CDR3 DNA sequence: TGTGCCAGCAGTTACTCTGGACAGGATTGGGGTTCACCCCTCCACTTT. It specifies CASSYSGQDWGSPLHF.

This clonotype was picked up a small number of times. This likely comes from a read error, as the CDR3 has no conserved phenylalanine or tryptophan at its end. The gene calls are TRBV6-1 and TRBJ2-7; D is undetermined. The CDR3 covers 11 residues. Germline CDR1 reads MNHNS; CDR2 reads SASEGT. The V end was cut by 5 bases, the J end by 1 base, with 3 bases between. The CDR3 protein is CASSRSYEQYL. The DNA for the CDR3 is TGTGCCAGCAGTCGGTCCTACGAGCAGTACTTA.

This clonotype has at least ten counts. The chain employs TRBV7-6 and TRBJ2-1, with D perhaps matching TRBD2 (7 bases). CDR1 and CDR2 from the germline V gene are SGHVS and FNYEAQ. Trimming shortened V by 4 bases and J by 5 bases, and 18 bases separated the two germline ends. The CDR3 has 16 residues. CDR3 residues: CASSSGGGGADNEQFF. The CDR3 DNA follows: TGTGCCAGCAGCTCGGGGGGCGGGGGAGCGGACAATGAGCAGTTCTTC. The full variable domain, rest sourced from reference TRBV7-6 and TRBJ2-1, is GAGVSQSPRYKVTKRGQDVALRCDPISGHVSLYWYRQALGQGPEFLTYFNYEAQQDKSGLPNDRFSAERPEGSISTLTIQRTEQRDSAMYRCASSSGGGGADNEQFFGPGTRLTVL.

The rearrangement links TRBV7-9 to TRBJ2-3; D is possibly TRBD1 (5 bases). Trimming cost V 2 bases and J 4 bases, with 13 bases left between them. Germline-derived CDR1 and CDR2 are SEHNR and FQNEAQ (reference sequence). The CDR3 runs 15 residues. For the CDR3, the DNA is TGTGCCAGCAGCTTACACCAGGGTTACGCAGATACGCAGTATTTT. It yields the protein CASSLHQGYADTQYF.

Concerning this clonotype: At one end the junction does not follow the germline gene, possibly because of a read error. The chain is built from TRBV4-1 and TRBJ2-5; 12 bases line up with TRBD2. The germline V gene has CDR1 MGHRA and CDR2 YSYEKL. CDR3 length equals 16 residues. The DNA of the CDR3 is TGTGCCAGCAGCCAGGGCCTAGCGGGGGGGCCAGAGACCCAGTACTTC. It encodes CASSQGLAGGPETQYF.

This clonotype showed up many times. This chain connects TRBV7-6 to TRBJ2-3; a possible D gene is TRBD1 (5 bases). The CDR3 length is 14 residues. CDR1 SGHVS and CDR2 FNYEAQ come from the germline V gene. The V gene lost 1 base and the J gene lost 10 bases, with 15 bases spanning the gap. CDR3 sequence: CASSLEDTLVAQYF. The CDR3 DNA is TGTGCCAGCAGCTTAGAGGACACCTTGGTAGCGCAGTATTTT. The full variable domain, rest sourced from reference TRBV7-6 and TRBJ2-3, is GAGVSQSPRYKVTKRGQDVALRCDPISGHVSLYWYRQALGQGPEFLTYFNYEAQQDKSGLPNDRFSAERPEGSISTLTIQRTEQRDSAMYRCASSLEDTLVAQYFGPGTRLTVL.

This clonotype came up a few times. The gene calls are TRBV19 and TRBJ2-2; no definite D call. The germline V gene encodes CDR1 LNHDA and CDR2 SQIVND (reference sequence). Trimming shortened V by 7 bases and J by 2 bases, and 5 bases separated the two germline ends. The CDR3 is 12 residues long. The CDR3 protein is CASTPNTGELFF. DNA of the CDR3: TGTGCCAGTACCCCTAACACCGGGGAGCTGTTTTTT.

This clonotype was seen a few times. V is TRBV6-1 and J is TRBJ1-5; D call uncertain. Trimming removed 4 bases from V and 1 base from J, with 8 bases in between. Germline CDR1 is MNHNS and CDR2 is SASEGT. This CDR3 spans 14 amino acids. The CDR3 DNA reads TGTGCCAGCAGTGGTTCCGGGAGCAATCAGCCCCAGCATTTT. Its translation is CASSGSGSNQPQHF.